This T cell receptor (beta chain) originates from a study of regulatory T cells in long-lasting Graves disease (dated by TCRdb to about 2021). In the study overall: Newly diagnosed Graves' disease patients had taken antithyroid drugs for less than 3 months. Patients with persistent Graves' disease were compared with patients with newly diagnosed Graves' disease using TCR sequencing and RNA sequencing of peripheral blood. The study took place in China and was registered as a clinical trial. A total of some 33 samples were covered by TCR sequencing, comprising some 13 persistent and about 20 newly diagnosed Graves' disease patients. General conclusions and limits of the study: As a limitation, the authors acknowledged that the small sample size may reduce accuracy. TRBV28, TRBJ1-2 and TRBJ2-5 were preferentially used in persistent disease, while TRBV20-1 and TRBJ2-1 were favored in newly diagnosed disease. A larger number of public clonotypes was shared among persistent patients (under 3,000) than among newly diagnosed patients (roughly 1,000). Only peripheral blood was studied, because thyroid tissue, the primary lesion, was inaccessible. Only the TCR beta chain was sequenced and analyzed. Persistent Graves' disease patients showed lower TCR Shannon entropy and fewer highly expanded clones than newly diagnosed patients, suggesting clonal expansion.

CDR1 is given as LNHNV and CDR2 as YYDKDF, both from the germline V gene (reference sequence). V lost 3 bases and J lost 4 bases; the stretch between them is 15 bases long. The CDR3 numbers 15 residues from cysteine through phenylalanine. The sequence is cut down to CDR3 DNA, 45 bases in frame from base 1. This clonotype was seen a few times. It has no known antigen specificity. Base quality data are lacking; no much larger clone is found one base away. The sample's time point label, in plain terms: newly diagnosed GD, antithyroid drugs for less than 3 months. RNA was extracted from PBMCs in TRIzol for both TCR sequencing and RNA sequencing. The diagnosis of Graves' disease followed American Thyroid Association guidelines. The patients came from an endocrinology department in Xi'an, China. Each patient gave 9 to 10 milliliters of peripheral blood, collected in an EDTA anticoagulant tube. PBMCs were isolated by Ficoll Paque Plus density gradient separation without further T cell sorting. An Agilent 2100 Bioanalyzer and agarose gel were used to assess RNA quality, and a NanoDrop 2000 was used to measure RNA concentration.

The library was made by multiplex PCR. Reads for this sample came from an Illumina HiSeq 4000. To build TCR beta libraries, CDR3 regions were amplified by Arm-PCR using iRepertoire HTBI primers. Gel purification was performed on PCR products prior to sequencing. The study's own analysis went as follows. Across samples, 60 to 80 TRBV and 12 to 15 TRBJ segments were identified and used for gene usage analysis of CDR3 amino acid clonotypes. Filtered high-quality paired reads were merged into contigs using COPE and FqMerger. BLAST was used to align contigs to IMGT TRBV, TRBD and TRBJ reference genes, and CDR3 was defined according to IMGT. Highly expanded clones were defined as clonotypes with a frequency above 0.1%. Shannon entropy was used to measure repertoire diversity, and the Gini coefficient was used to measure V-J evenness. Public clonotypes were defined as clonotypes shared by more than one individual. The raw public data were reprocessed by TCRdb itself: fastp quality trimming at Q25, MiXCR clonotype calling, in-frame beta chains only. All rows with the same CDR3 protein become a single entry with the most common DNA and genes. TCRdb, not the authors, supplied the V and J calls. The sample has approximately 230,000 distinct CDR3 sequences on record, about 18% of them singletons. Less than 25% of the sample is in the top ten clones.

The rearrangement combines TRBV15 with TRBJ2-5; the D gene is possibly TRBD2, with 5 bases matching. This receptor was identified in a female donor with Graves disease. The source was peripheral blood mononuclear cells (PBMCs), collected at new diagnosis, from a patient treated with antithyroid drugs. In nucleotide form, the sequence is TGTGCCACCAGCAGGGGTGGGCGAGGGAGAGAGACCCAGTACTTC. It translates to CATSRGGRGRETQYF.